These 12 T cell receptor beta chains came from one sample sequenced in a study of T cells in Graves' hyperthyroidism and ophthalmopathy. TCR beta CDR3 region amplification was performed from RNA transcripts. HTBI primers were used for first-round RT-PCR of the TCR CDR3. TCRdb reprocessed the multiplex PCR reads with MiXCR, giving one entry per CDR3 protein. The sample gives hundreds of thousands of distinct CDR3 sequences, roughly 24% of which show up once; around 11% is in the top ten. The sample comprised blood. The receptors were sampled from a woman younger than 45 with Graves' ophthalmopathy.

This clonotype appeared a few times. The chain joins TRBV6-5 to TRBJ1-1; tentative D call: TRBD1 (5 bases). The CDR3 is 15 residues long. Germline CDR1 MNHEY, CDR2 SVGAGI. The V end was cut by 4 bases, the J end by 2 bases, with 14 bases between. CDR3 protein: CASSWDGKSNTEAFF. The DNA of the CDR3 is TGTGCCAGCAGTTGGGACGGAAAGTCAAACACTGAAGCTTTCTTT.

With regard to this clonotype: Lacking the conserved final phenylalanine or tryptophan, this CDR3 likely reflects a read error. The chain is built from TRBV18 and TRBJ2-7; no firm D call. This CDR3 has 14 residues. V shed 0 bases and J shed 1 base, with 7 bases lying between them. Per the germline V gene, CDR1 is KGHSH and CDR2 is LQKENI. The CDR3: CASSPPSQSYEQYY. Here the CDR3 DNA reads TGTGCCAGCTCACCACCGTCACAGTCCTACGAGCAGTACTAC.

This clonotype was observed many times. V usage is TRBV18 and J usage is TRBJ1-5; D not resolved. There are 15 residues in the CDR3. V was cut by 3 bases and J by 11 bases, with 20 bases left in between. CDR1 is KGHSH and CDR2 is LQKENI in the germline V gene. The CDR3 DNA sequence: TGTGCCAGCTCACCCACCGACAATCACCCCTTAGCCCAGCATTTT. Amino acid sequence: CASSPTDNHPLAQHF.

In this sample, this clonotype turned up a few times. The rearrangement joins TRBV18 to TRBJ2-5; D ambiguous. The CDR3 sequence is 14 residues long. Germline-derived CDR1 and CDR2 are KGHSH and LQKENI. V was cut by 5 bases and J by 5 bases, with 15 bases left in between. CDR3 amino acids: CASSWVIREETQYF. The CDR3 DNA reads as TGTGCCAGCTCATGGGTGATCCGAGAGGAGACCCAGTACTTC. The whole variable domain, filled in from reference TRBV18 and TRBJ2-5, reads NAGVMQNPRHLVRRRGQEARLRCSPMKGHSHVYWYRQLPEEGLKFMVYLQKENIIDESGMPKERFSAEFPKEGPSILRIQQVVRGDSAAYFCASSWVIREETQYFGPGTRLLVL.

J is TRBJ2-5 and V is TRBV12-3 or TRBV12-4, with D perhaps matching TRBD2 (5 bases). The CDR3 loop spans 16 amino acids. V was cut by 2 bases and J by 9 bases, with 22 bases left in between. DNA for the CDR3: TGTGCCAGCAGTTTAAGCGGTGGCAGCACCATGAGGCCCCAGTACTTC. Amino acid sequence: CASSLSGGSTMRPQYF.

This clonotype was seen repeatedly, ten times or more. V usage is TRBV5-1 and J usage is TRBJ2-5, with D maybe TRBD2 (6 bases). This CDR3 is built from 15 residues. Germline V gene data show CDR1 as SGHRS and CDR2 as YFSETQ. The V and J ends lost 1 base and 3 bases respectively, with 13 bases between them. This CDR3 reads CASSLLGSGEETQYF. The CDR3 DNA reads TGCGCCAGCAGCTTGTTGGGATCGGGGGAAGAGACCCAGTACTTC.

The V and J genes are TRBV19 and TRBJ2-7, with TRBD2 as a possible D gene (6 bases). V was cut by 3 bases and J by 4 bases, with 13 bases left in between. Germline loops: CDR1 LNHDA, CDR2 SQIVND (reference sequence). The CDR3 consists of 14 residues. CDR3 amino acids: CASSMDWGRYEQYF. CDR3 bases: TGTGCCAGTAGTATGGATTGGGGGAGGTACGAGCAGTACTTC.

This chain links TRBV11-2 with TRBJ2-2; either TRBD1 or TRBD2 may supply D (5 bases each). Germline values: CDR1 SGHAT, CDR2 FQNNGV. V was clipped by 7 bases and J by 2 bases, with 17 bases between them. The CDR3 is 16 residues long. DNA for the CDR3: TGTGCCAGCAATCCCCGGGTGGGGGTCAACACCGGGGAGCTGTTTTTT. This gives the protein CASNPRVGVNTGELFF.

This clonotype was picked up many times. J is TRBJ1-1 and V is TRBV6-5, with a weak D call TRBD1 (5 bases). The CDR3 contains 14 residues. Per germline, CDR1 MNHEY and CDR2 SVGAGI. Trimming removed 7 bases from V and 2 bases from J, with 14 bases in between. The CDR3 sequence: CASTNGDGNTEAFF. The DNA of the CDR3 is TGTGCCAGCACCAACGGGGACGGAAACACTGAAGCTTTCTTT.

This clonotype was counted between two and nine times. The chain employs TRBV11-3 and TRBJ2-5, with D perhaps TRBD2 (5 bases). The CDR3 contains 14 residues. Trimming pared 1 base from V and 2 bases from J, leaving 8 bases between. CDR1 is SGHNT, CDR2 YENEEA, per germline. The CDR3 nucleotides are TGTGCCAGCAGCTTAGTCCGGGAACAAGAGACCCAGTACTTC. This translates into CASSLVREQETQYF.

This clonotype was found a few times. The chain employs TRBV28 and TRBJ1-1; 12 nucleotides line up with TRBD1. Germline V CDR1 and CDR2: MDHEN, SYDVKM. V was clipped by 7 bases and J by 1 base; unmatched bases: 7. This CDR3 spans 16 amino acids. The CDR3 loop is CASMSGQGARNTEAFF. The CDR3 nucleotides are TGTGCCAGCATGTCGGGACAGGGGGCCCGGAACACTGAAGCTTTCTTT.

This clonotype was seen at least ten times. The genes are TRBV12-3 or TRBV12-4 and TRBJ1-1, with 9 bases lining up with TRBD1. V lost 4 bases and J lost 0; bases outside the gene matches: 3. This CDR3 has 15 residues. In DNA form, the CDR3 reads TGTGCCAGCAGTTACTGGGACAGGGTGAACACTGAAGCTTTCTTT. It specifies CASSYWDRVNTEAFF.